This passage covers 3 T cell receptor beta chains from one sample sequenced in a study of T cell repertoires in cytomegalovirus infection (dated by TCRdb to the late 2010s). The instrument was an Illumina HiSeq 1500. Through fastp at Q25 and MiXCR, TCRdb rebuilt clones from the public reads, retaining in-frame beta chains. Each CDR3 protein gets just one entry, which takes the most common genes and DNA from the rows behind it. For this sample there are 750,000 to 900,000 distinct CDR3 sequences; almost 30% appear just once. Together, the top ten hold about an eighth of the sample. This specimen's treatment or condition label, per the study, means: in vitro stimulation with specific CMV peptide epitopes to enrich CMV-specific T cells. The antigens for these receptors are not known. Sequencing used cultured CD8+ T cells from PBMCs, obtained from culture after CMV antigen stimulation. The receptor set was obtained from a human donor in good health (CMV status not recorded). Some clones in this sample may be carry-over from other donors' samples.

The rearrangement links TRBV7-6 to TRBJ1-5, with TRBD1 as a possible D gene (6 bases). The ends were cut back, 0 bases at V and 3 bases at J, with 15 bases in the middle. Germline V gene lookup returns CDR1 SGHVS and CDR2 FNYEAQ. The CDR3 length is 17 residues. The CDR3 loop is CASSLAHRTENNQPQHF. DNA of the CDR3: TGTGCCAGCAGCTTAGCTCACCGGACAGAGAACAATCAGCCCCAGCATTTT.

This clonotype came up once. The J gene is TRBJ2-5, the V gene TRBV10-2; 10 positions agree with TRBD2. The V gene end was trimmed by 3 bases and the J gene end by 9 bases; junction bases not matched to a gene: 7. CDR3 length equals 14 residues. The V gene's germline CDR1 is WSHSY and CDR2 SAAADI. The CDR3 DNA reads TGCGCCAGCAGTGACAACAGCGGGGGGGCCTCCCAGTACTTC. It translates to CASSDNSGGASQYF.

The chain employs TRBV29-1 and TRBJ1-1; 9 nucleotides agree with TRBD1. The CDR3 extends over 18 amino acids. The germline gives CDR1 SQVTM, CDR2 ANQGSEA. Losses at the gene ends were 2 bases for V and 1 base for J; bases not matched to a gene: 14. CDR3 residues: CSVEFAGTGYVRNTEAFF. In nucleotides, the CDR3 is TGCAGCGTTGAATTTGCCGGGACAGGGTACGTTAGGAACACTGAAGCTTTCTTT.